This T cell receptor beta chain originates from a study of blood T cells in healthy people across ages. The CDR3 covers 15 residues. Per the germline V gene, CDR1 is DFQATT and CDR2 is SNEGSKA (reference sequence). V shed 0 bases and J 7 bases; nucleotides not matched to a gene: 8. PCR was performed a second time for about 7 to 11 cycles using a sample-barcoded 5' primer and a J-beta primer mix. Samples each returned at least 3 million CDR3-containing paired-end reads. TCRdb redid the calling of the 5' RACE reads with MiXCR, one entry per CDR3 protein. This sample has hundreds of thousands of distinct CDR3 sequences, with more than 50% found just once. Per sample, at least 5 micrograms of total RNA were extracted. In the case of this clonotype: What it binds is not known.

The study, taken as a whole, reports: Unsorted PBMCs blocked a conclusive comparison of naive and antigen-experienced cells. Older age coincided with a roughly linear decline in TCR beta diversity per million T cells.

The receptor was isolated from a middle-aged man in good health. Sequencing was done on a sample of blood. The chain couples TRBV20-1 to TRBJ1-2; 10 bases align to TRBD1. CDR3 coding DNA: TGCAGTGCTAGAGATACGACAGGGGGCTGGGGTGGCTACACCTTC. It specifies CSARDTTGGWGGYTF.